Below, one TCR beta chain is given with its context. Negative isolation was used for CD8+ and CD4+ T cells and FACS enrichment for TEMRA cells. Germline values: CDR1 SGDLS, CDR2 YYNGEE. V was pared by 0 bases and J by 3 bases, with 4 bases of the junction left unmatched. The CDR3 has 16 residues. The data originate from a study of CD8 T cells in Susac syndrome. Study information: Each patient with Susac syndrome, at the time of blood draw, was therapy-naive, on corticosteroids, or on intravenous immunoglobulin alone.

cDNA came from approximately 0.5 to 1 ug RNA primed by random hexamers. One entry per CDR3 protein results from TCRdb running MiXCR on the immunoSEQ multiplex PCR reads. The sample yields around 170,000 distinct CDR3 sequences, about 95% seen once. The TCR originated in a human donor with Susac syndrome. The sample was CD8+ T cells from PBMCs. The rearrangement links TRBV9 to TRBJ2-5, with 11 bases lining up with TRBD2. The CDR3 here is CASSVGLAGLKETQYF. CDR3 nucleotide sequence: TGTGCCAGCAGCGTAGGACTAGCGGGGTTGAAAGAGACCCAGTACTTC.